The 28 T cell receptor beta chains below were found in one sample sequenced in a study of spatial heterogeneity in lung cancer. Time point here: sample taken at primary tumor resection. In each case, whole RNA from tumor, nontumor lung or frozen PBMC was sequenced unsorted. TCRdb itself ran the 5' RACE reads through MiXCR, one entry per CDR3 protein. In the table there are about 5,400 distinct CDR3 sequences, approximately 30% of which are singletons. Specimen: PBMCs, collected at surgery. The receptors derive from a female donor with early-stage non-small cell lung cancer.

This clonotype was seen a few times. This beta chain slipped into a library made for alpha chains as a stray read, so its size is not meaningful. CDR3: CASSPKGGGNEQFF. The CDR3 DNA follows: TGCGCCAGCAGCCCCAAGGGGGGGGGCAATGAGCAGTTCTTC. This chain links TRBV4-1 with TRBJ2-1; a possible D gene is TRBD2 (7 bases). The CDR3 sequence is 14 residues long. Trimming removed 4 bases at V and 6 bases at J, with 13 bases between. CDR1 MGHRA and CDR2 YSYEKL come from the germline V gene.

This clonotype was picked up one time. A library made for alpha chains picked up this beta chain off target, so its size means little. The chain joins TRBV29-1 to TRBJ2-3; TRBD2 matches at 8 bases. After removal of 6 bases from V and 3 bases from J, the junction contained 8 bases not matched to a gene. CDR3 size: 14 residues. Germline V gene data show CDR1 as SQVTM and CDR2 as ANQGSEA. The CDR3 DNA reads TGCAGCGTCGACCGGGGGGGTGTAACAGATACGCAGTATTTT. Its translation: CSVDRGGVTDTQYF.

There are a few counts of this clonotype. Since it is a stray read in a library aimed at alpha chains, this beta chain has a size that is not meaningful. This chain uses TRBV5-1 with TRBJ2-7; 12 positions match TRBD2. The germline V gene has CDR1 SGHRS and CDR2 YFSETQ. Germline trimming cut 4 bases from V and 5 bases from J; bases unmatched to any gene: 10. This CDR3 spans 16 amino acids. The CDR3 protein is CASSSTSGGPSNEQYF. The CDR3, as DNA: TGCGCCAGCAGCAGTACTAGCGGGGGGCCCTCGAACGAGCAGTACTTC. The variable domain in full, with the rest retrieved from reference TRBV5-1 and TRBJ2-7, is KAGVTQTPRYLIKTRGQQVTLSCSPISGHRSVSWYQQTPGQGLQFLFEYFSETQRNKGNFPGRFSGRQFSNSRSEMNVSTLELGDSALYLCASSSTSGGPSNEQYFGPGTRLTVT.

In the case of this clonotype: The size of this beta chain means little, since it is a stray read in a library made for alpha chains. The gene calls are TRBV3-1 and TRBJ2-7, with 8 bases aligning to TRBD2. The CDR3 is 16 residues long. Per germline, CDR1 LGHDT and CDR2 YNNKEL (reference sequence). The V segment lost 8 bases and the J segment 3 bases; nucleotides outside the gene matches: 15. This chain's CDR3 is CASGRGSGGAIYEQYF. DNA of the CDR3: TGTGCCAGCGGCCGAGGCTCGGGGGGGGCGATCTACGAGCAGTACTTC.

Only a few counts were recorded for this clonotype. In a library made to pick up alpha chains, this beta chain is a stray read with a size that means little. The gene calls are TRBV20-1 and TRBJ2-3; TRBD2 matches at 8 bases. This CDR3 contains 13 residues. The V gene end was trimmed by 3 bases and the J gene end by 5 bases; junction bases not matched to a gene: 4. Germline loops: CDR1 DFQATT, CDR2 SNEGSKA (reference sequence). This CDR3 is CSASGGALDTQYF. CDR3 nucleotides: TGCAGTGCTAGCGGGGGGGCCCTAGATACGCAGTATTTT.

This clonotype appeared a few times. This beta chain represents an off-target read in a library built for alpha chains; its size is of limited meaning. The chain carries TRBV23-1 and TRBJ2-1; a weak D match, TRBD1 (6 bases). TRBV23-1 is an ORF, with its function uncertain. V was pared by 8 bases and J by 4 bases, with 18 bases between. The CDR3 loop spans 15 amino acids. The CDR3 is CASPWTESSYNEQFF. The CDR3 DNA is TGCGCCAGCCCTTGGACAGAGTCCTCTTACAATGAGCAGTTCTTC.

Of note for this clonotype: Being off target in a library aimed at alpha chains, this beta chain has a size of little meaning. The chain carries TRBV15 and TRBJ2-6; D call uncertain. Germline values: CDR1 LNHNV, CDR2 YYDKDF (reference sequence). The CDR3 has 15 amino acids. The V and J ends lost 1 base and 1 base respectively, with 5 bases between them. CDR3: CATSRGISGANVLTF. CDR3 DNA sequence: TGTGCCACCAGCAGAGGAATATCTGGGGCCAACGTCCTGACTTTC.

As concerns this clonotype: Since it is a stray read in a library aimed at alpha chains, this beta chain has a size that is not meaningful. The rearrangement links TRBV6-5 to TRBJ2-7; 8 nucleotides align to TRBD1. CDR1 is MNHEY and CDR2 is SVGAGI in the germline V gene. J lost 3 bases, V lost 8 bases, and 12 bases had no gene match. There are 15 residues in the CDR3. The CDR3 here is CASGRSGQGFYEQYF. CDR3 nucleotide sequence: TGTGCCAGCGGAAGGTCCGGACAGGGCTTCTACGAGCAGTACTTC.

In its sample, this clonotype is medium-sized. Since it is a stray read in a library aimed at alpha chains, this beta chain has a size that is not meaningful. The chain couples TRBV6-1 to TRBJ2-2; D is tentatively TRBD1 or TRBD2 (6 bases each). Looked up from germline, CDR1 is MNHNS and CDR2 is SASEGT. The CDR3 contains 16 residues. The germline V and J ends were trimmed by 1 base and 6 bases, with 15 bases remaining between them. Here the CDR3 reads CASSEVGGPFSGELFF. In nucleotides, the CDR3 is TGTGCCAGCAGTGAAGTAGGGGGGCCCTTTTCCGGGGAGCTGTTTTTT.

Regarding this clonotype: In a library made to pick up alpha chains, this beta chain is a stray read with a size that means little. The chain links TRBV2 to TRBJ2-6; no definite D call. CDR3 size: 16 residues. Germline CDR1 SNHLY, CDR2 FYNNEI. V lost 3 bases and J 1 base, leaving 10 bases between the germline ends. The CDR3 nucleotides read TGTGCCAGCAGTGATAACCGCTTATCTGGGGCCAACGTCCTGACTTTC. It is translated as CASSDNRLSGANVLTF.

This clonotype was seen once. This beta chain is an unintended read in a library built for alpha chains; its size means little. V usage is TRBV7-2 and J usage is TRBJ2-2; TRBD2 matches at 7 bases. In germline, CDR1 is SGHTA, CDR2 FQGNSA. Trimming cost V 8 bases and J 0 bases; bases outside gene matches: 6. This CDR3 spans 15 amino acids. The CDR3 region has the DNA TGTGCCAGCTCCCGACGGGGGGCGAACACCGGGGAGCTGTTTTTT. The encoded protein is CASSRRGANTGELFF.

This clonotype has just a few counts. Since it is a stray read in a library aimed at alpha chains, this beta chain has a size that is not meaningful. The chain couples TRBV19 to TRBJ2-2; D possibly matches TRBD1 or TRBD2 (5 bases each). Trimming took off 3 bases at V and 0 bases at J, with 14 bases between the two ends. Germline lookup yields CDR1 LNHDA and CDR2 SQIVND (reference sequence). The CDR3 contains 17 residues. The CDR3 sequence is CASSIQWGSANTGELFF. DNA for the CDR3: TGTGCCAGTAGTATCCAGTGGGGGTCGGCGAACACCGGGGAGCTGTTTTTT.

Note on this clonotype: This beta chain appears as a stray read in a library generated for alpha chains; its size is not informative. The genes are TRBV29-1 and TRBJ2-7; D ambiguous. CDR1 SQVTM and CDR2 ANQGSEA come from the germline V gene. The CDR3 runs to 11 residues. Trimming stripped 2 bases from V and 10 bases from J, with 12 bases between. The CDR3 loop is CSVELSQLQYF. The CDR3, as DNA: TGCAGCGTTGAACTCTCCCAATTACAGTACTTC.

Concerning this clonotype: This beta chain slipped into a library made for alpha chains as a stray read, so its size is not meaningful. The chain is built from TRBV29-1 and TRBJ2-5, with 7 bases that match TRBD2. Germline V gives CDR1 SQVTM, CDR2 ANQGSEA. There are 13 residues in the CDR3. The junction had 10 bases not matched to a gene; V was cut back by 7 bases and J by 5 bases. The CDR3 DNA sequence: TGCAGCGGATACGGACTAGATGGGGAGACCCAGTACTTC. Protein sequence: CSGYGLDGETQYF.

About this clonotype itself: Because this beta chain is a stray read in a library intended to capture alpha chains, its abundance should not be given much weight. The gene calls are TRBV5-8 and TRBJ2-7; maybe TRBD1 (5 bases). This CDR3 contains 13 residues. V gave up 0 bases and J gave up 6 bases, with 10 bases separating them. The germline V gene has CDR1 SGHTS and CDR2 YDEGEE. CDR3 DNA: TGTGCCAGCAGCTTGGGGTCAGGGATCGAGCAGTACTTC. It is translated as CASSLGSGIEQYF.

A remark on this clonotype: Since it is a stray read in a library aimed at alpha chains, this beta chain has a size that is not meaningful. The CDR3: CSAMRGTGKETQYF. CDR3 coding DNA: TGCAGCGCCATGCGTGGGACAGGGAAAGAGACCCAGTACTTC. The rearrangement uses TRBV29-1 and TRBJ2-5; TRBD1 aligns across 9 bases. CDR1 and CDR2 (germline): SQVTM, ANQGSEA. The V segment lost 7 bases and the J segment 3 bases; nucleotides outside the gene matches: 9. The CDR3 is made up of 14 amino acids.

This clonotype was seen more than once but under ten times. This beta chain lies outside the target of a library built for alpha chains; its clone size means little. The chain recombines TRBV18 with TRBJ2-1; possibly TRBD1 or TRBD2 for D (5 bases each). The CDR3 consists of 15 residues. Trimming took off 0 bases at V and 7 bases at J, with 13 bases between the two ends. CDR1 and CDR2 from the germline V gene are KGHSH and LQKENI. For the CDR3, the DNA is TGTGCCAGCTCACCACCGGGGACGCGAAGGAATGAGCAGTTCTTC. It codes for CASSPPGTRRNEQFF.

For this clonotype: This beta chain is a stray read from a library made for alpha chains; its abundance is not meaningful. The rearrangement uses TRBV6-1 and TRBJ2-5; D call uncertain. The length of the CDR3 is 14 residues. The V and J ends lost 4 bases and 5 bases respectively, with 14 bases between them. Germline V lookup: CDR1 MNHNS, CDR2 SASEGT. In DNA form, the CDR3 reads TGTGCCAGCAGTGGTCGGGTGAGGATGGAGACCCAGTACTTC. Its protein is CASSGRVRMETQYF.

This clonotype was observed a few times. This beta chain is off target for a library built for alpha chains, so its abundance means little. In nucleotides, the CDR3 is TGCGCCAGCAGCCAACCTACAGGGGAGGACGAGCAGTACTTC. Its protein product is CASSQPTGEDEQYF. The rearrangement uses TRBV4-1 and TRBJ2-7, with D maybe TRBD1 (7 bases). Per the germline V gene, CDR1 is MGHRA and CDR2 is YSYEKL. V was cut by 2 bases and J by 5 bases, with 13 bases left in between. The CDR3 consists of 14 residues.

In the case of this clonotype: The size of this beta chain means little, since it is a stray read in a library made for alpha chains. This sequence joins TRBV29-1 and TRBJ2-6; no clear D. This CDR3 contains 14 residues. Trimming took 2 bases from V and 2 from J, leaving 7 bases between them. Germline V gene sequence: CDR1 SQVTM, CDR2 ANQGSEA. The CDR3 nucleotides are TGCAGCGTTGAATCTACCCCTGGGGCCAACGTCCTGACTTTC. Encoded protein: CSVESTPGANVLTF. Drawing the rest from reference TRBV29-1 and TRBJ2-6, the complete variable domain is SAVISQKPSRDICQRGTSLTIQCQVDSQVTMMFWYRQQPGQSLTLIATANQGSEATYESGFVIDKFPISRPNLTFSTLTVSNMSPEDSSIYLCSVESTPGANVLTFGAGSRLTVL.

On this clonotype itself: A library made for alpha chains picked up this beta chain off target, so its size means little. This rearrangement joins TRBV4-2 to TRBJ2-2; a possible D gene is TRBD2 (5 bases). This CDR3 has 16 residues. Trimming removed 0 bases from V and 5 bases from J, with 13 bases in between. The V gene's germline CDR1 is LGHNA and CDR2 YNFKEQ. The DNA for the CDR3 is TGTGCCAGCAGCCAAGACCCCTCGCCGGGGACCGGGGAGCTGTTTTTT. Protein: CASSQDPSPGTGELFF.

To note about this clonotype: Since it is a stray read in a library aimed at alpha chains, this beta chain has a size that is not meaningful. This rearrangement joins TRBV6-6 to TRBJ2-4; 7 nucleotides agree with TRBD1. V was clipped by 2 bases and J by 7 bases; unmatched bases: 14. The length of the CDR3 is 17 residues. Germline V lookup: CDR1 MNHNY, CDR2 SVGAGI (reference sequence). The CDR3 region is CASSYEILDRELNIQYF. The CDR3 nucleotides are TGTGCCAGCAGTTACGAAATCCTAGACAGGGAACTTAACATTCAGTACTTC.

A word on this clonotype: This beta chain was picked up by a library intended for alpha chains and is off target, so its count carries little meaning. V and J are TRBV7-6 and TRBJ2-3; the D call may be TRBD1 or TRBD2 (6 bases each). The V and J ends lost 1 base and 4 bases respectively, with 9 bases between them. Looked up from germline, CDR1 is SGHVS and CDR2 is FNYEAQ. The CDR3 is 14 amino acids. Here the CDR3 reads CASSLGGAPDTQYF. CDR3 in DNA: TGTGCCAGCAGCTTAGGGGGGGCACCAGATACGCAGTATTTT.

The sample holds a few counts of this clonotype. A library made for alpha chains picked up this beta chain off target, so its size means little. This rearrangement joins TRBV28 to TRBJ2-2; 11 bases fit TRBD2. The CDR3 extends over 20 amino acids. Germline CDR1 MDHEN, CDR2 SYDVKM. V gave up 6 bases and J gave up 7 bases; unmatched junction bases: 22. The CDR3 sequence is CASSPLSGGANSGLRGELFF. The CDR3 region has the DNA TGTGCCAGCAGCCCGCTTAGCGGGGGGGCCAATTCGGGACTACGCGGGGAGCTGTTTTTT.

Turning to this clonotype: In a library made to pick up alpha chains, this beta chain is a stray read with a size that means little. The chain carries TRBV4-2 and TRBJ2-5; 9 nucleotides align to TRBD2. The CDR3 has 14 amino acids. CDR1 and CDR2 (germline): LGHNA, YNFKEQ. Trimming at V came to 4 bases and at J to 4 bases, leaving 4 bases not matched to a gene. The CDR3 spells CASSPLLAGETQYF. In DNA form, the CDR3 reads TGTGCCAGCAGCCCCCTACTAGCGGGAGAGACCCAGTACTTC.

A single count supports this clonotype. This beta chain is a stray read from a library made for alpha chains; its abundance is not meaningful. The chain recombines TRBV24-1 with TRBJ2-3; D not resolved. Germline V gives CDR1 KGHDR, CDR2 SFDVKD. The CDR3 is 13 amino acids. V lost 5 bases to trimming and J lost 3 bases, with 8 bases between them. CDR3 DNA: TGTGCCACCAGTGGATTCAGAACAGATACGCAGTATTTT. Translation gives CATSGFRTDTQYF.

This clonotype was recorded a few times. This beta chain slipped into a library made for alpha chains as a stray read, so its size is not meaningful. The genes are TRBV24-1 and TRBJ2-2, with D possibly matching TRBD1 (6 bases). The length of the CDR3 is 14 residues. Per the germline V gene, CDR1 is KGHDR and CDR2 is SFDVKD. V lost 4 bases, J lost 4 bases, and 9 bases lay in between. CDR3 residues: CATSEGTPTGELFF. In DNA form, the CDR3 reads TGTGCCACCAGTGAGGGGACACCCACCGGGGAGCTGTTTTTT.

For this clonotype: As an off-target read in a library built for alpha chains, this beta chain has a frequency of little significance. This rearrangement joins TRBV12-3 or TRBV12-4 to TRBJ2-3; D is uncertain. V was pared by 1 base and J by 3 bases, with 8 bases between. CDR3 size: 14 residues. The CDR3 nucleotides are TGTGCCAGCAGTTTAGTGGTTGGTACAGATACGCAGTATTTT. Translated, it gives CASSLVVGTDTQYF.